What follows are 2 T cell receptor beta chains derived from one specimen sequenced in a study of cytotoxic CD8 clonotypes in ibrutinib-treated CLL. Clones were read by immunoSEQ multiplex PCR, and TCRdb kept only the in-frame ones, dropping some. The sample includes roughly 130,000 clones, more than 85% of them seen just once. Material: PBMCs, obtained after 12 months of ibrutinib treatment. The source is a human donor with chronic lymphocytic leukemia.

This sequence joins TRBV7-9 and TRBJ2-3; a possible D gene is TRBD2 (5 bases). Germline CDR1 SEHNR, CDR2 FQNEAQ (reference sequence). Trimming left V 5 bases short and J 7 bases short, with 13 bases between. The CDR3 covers 13 residues. This chain's CDR3 is CASSRGLPNTQYF. CDR3 coding DNA: TGTGCCAGCAGCCGAGGACTCCCAAATACGCAGTATTTT.

The chain links TRBV19 to TRBJ2-6; perhaps TRBD2 as D (5 bases). V lost 5 bases, J lost 0 bases, and 11 bases lay in between. Per the germline V gene, CDR1 is LNHDA and CDR2 is SQIVND (reference sequence). CDR3 length: 16 residues. The CDR3 DNA follows: TGTGCCAGTAGTCCGCGGACTTCCTCTGGGGCCAACGTCCTGACTTTC. Translating gives CASSPRTSSGANVLTF.